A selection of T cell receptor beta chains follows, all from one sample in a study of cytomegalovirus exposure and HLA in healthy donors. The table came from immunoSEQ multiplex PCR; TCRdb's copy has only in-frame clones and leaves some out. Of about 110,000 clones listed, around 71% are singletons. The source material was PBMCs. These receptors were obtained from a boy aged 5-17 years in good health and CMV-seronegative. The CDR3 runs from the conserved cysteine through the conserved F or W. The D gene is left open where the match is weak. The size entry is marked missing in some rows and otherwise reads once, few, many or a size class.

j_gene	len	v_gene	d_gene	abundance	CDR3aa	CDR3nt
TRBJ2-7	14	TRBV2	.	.	CASHREFSSYEQYF	TGTGCCAGTCACAGGGAATTTAGCTCCTACGAGCAGTACTTC
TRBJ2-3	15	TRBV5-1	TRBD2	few	CASSFQRESADTQYF	TGCGCCAGCAGCTTTCAGCGGGAGTCGGCAGATACGCAGTATTTT
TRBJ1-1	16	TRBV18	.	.	CASSPLFSSMNTEAFF	TGTGCCAGCTCACCCCTCTTCAGTTCCATGAACACTGAAGCTTTCTTT
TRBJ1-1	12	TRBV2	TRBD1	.	CASRETTGEAFF	TGTGCCAGCAGGGAAACGACAGGGGAAGCTTTCTTT
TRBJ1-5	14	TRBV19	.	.	CASETGYSNQPQHF	TGTGCCAGCGAAACAGGGTATAGCAATCAGCCCCAGCATTTT
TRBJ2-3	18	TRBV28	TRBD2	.	CASSASGLAGVKSDTQYF	TGTGCCAGCAGTGCGTCGGGACTAGCGGGAGTTAAATCCGATACGCAGTATTTT
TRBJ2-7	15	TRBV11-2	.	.	CASSLVSGSSLEQYF	TGTGCCAGCAGCTTAGTGAGCGGATCGTCTCTCGAGCAGTACTTC
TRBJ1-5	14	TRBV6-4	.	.	CASREKVSNQPQHF	TGTGCCAGCAGGGAGAAAGTCAGCAATCAGCCCCAGCATTTT
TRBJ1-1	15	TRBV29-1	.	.	CSVEAPGSMNTEAFF	TGCAGCGTTGAGGCCCCTGGCAGTATGAACACTGAAGCTTTCTTT
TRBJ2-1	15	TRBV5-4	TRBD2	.	CASRSSGRGTNEQFF	TGTGCCAGCAGATCTAGCGGGCGCGGAACCAATGAGCAGTTCTTC
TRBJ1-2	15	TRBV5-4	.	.	CASSLAPTGQGSYTF	TGTGCCAGCAGCTTGGCCCCAACAGGGCAAGGGAGCTACACCTTC
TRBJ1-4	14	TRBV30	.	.	CAWSFTGTNEKLFF	TGTGCCTGGAGTTTCACAGGAACTAATGAAAAACTGTTTTTT
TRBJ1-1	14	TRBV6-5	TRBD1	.	CASSPRDRGERAFF	TGTGCCAGCAGCCCCCGTGACAGGGGCGAACGGGCTTTCTTT
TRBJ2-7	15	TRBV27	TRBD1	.	CASSLGDRGYYEQYF	TGTGCCAGCAGTTTGGGGGACAGGGGATACTACGAGCAGTACTTC
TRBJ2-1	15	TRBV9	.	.	CASSFPEDSSNEQFF	TGTGCCAGCAGCTTTCCCGAGGACTCTAGCAATGAGCAGTTCTTC
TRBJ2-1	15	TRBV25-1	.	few	CASSEYWQGRNEQFF	TGTGCCAGCAGTGAATATTGGCAGGGTAGGAATGAGCAGTTCTTC
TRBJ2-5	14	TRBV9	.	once	CASSVGSGQETQYF	TGTGCCAGCAGCGTAGGCAGCGGTCAAGAGACCCAGTACTTC
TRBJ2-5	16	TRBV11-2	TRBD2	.	CASSFSGLAGEETQYF	TGTGCCAGCAGCTTCTCGGGACTAGCGGGAGAAGAGACCCAGTACTTC
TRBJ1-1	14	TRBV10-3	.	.	CAISESSMNTEAFF	TGTGCCATCAGTGAGTCATCAATGAACACTGAAGCTTTCTTT
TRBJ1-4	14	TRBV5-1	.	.	CASSLQGLNEKLFF	TGCGCCAGCAGCTTACAGGGCCTCAATGAAAAACTGTTTTTT
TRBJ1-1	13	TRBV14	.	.	CASSQDRNTEAFF	TGTGCCAGCAGCCAAGACCGGAACACTGAAGCTTTCTTT
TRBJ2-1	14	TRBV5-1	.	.	CATRWRASYNEQFF	TGCGCCACCCGTTGGAGGGCCTCTTACAATGAGCAGTTCTTC
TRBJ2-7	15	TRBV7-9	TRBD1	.	CASSTRQGAEYEQYF	TGTGCCAGCAGCACTAGACAGGGGGCCGAATACGAGCAGTACTTC
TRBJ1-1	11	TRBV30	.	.	CAWRANTEAFF	TGTGCCTGGAGAGCAAACACTGAAGCTTTCTTT
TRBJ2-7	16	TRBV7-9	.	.	CASGSTGTSSSYEQYF	TGTGCCAGCGGGTCGACTGGCACCAGTAGCTCCTACGAGCAGTACTTC
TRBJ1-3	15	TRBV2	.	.	CASNEAPLLGNTIYF	TGTGCCAGCAACGAAGCCCCCTTGTTGGGAAACACCATATATTTT
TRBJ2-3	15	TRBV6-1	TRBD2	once	CASSGNSGSPDTQYF	TGTGCCAGCAGTGGAAATAGCGGGAGCCCAGATACGCAGTATTTT
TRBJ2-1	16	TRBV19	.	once	CASSHKLGPPRNEQFF	TGTGCCAGTAGTCACAAACTAGGCCCCCCGAGGAATGAGCAGTTCTTC
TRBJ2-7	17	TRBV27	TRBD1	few	CASSLSTGGGPPYEQYF	TGTGCCAGCAGTTTATCGACAGGGGGCGGCCCCCCCTACGAGCAGTACTTC
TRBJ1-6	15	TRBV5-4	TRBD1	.	CASSSGTGRYSPLHF	TGTGCCAGCAGCTCCGGGACAGGGAGATATTCACCCCTCCACTTT
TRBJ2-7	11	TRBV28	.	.	CASTQGGEQYF	TGTGCCAGCACCCAGGGGGGCGAGCAGTACTTC
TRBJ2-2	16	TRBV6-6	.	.	CASSYPDRANTGELFF	TGTGCCAGCAGTTACCCGGACAGAGCGAACACCGGGGAGCTGTTTTTT